The 28 T cell receptor beta chains reported below all come from one sample, sequenced in a study of cytomegalovirus exposure and HLA in healthy donors. Profiled with immunoSEQ multiplex PCR; TCRdb holds only in-frame clones, not every one. The profile shows 250,000 or so clones, about 86% of them singletons. Source material: PBMCs. The receptors stem from a man younger than 30 in good health and CMV-seronegative.

The J gene is TRBJ1-5, the V gene TRBV6-5, with 10 bases lining up with TRBD1. Losses at the gene ends were 4 bases for V and 7 bases for J; bases not matched to a gene: 7. Germline lookup yields CDR1 MNHEY and CDR2 SVGAGI. The CDR3 is 15 residues long. This CDR3 is CASSWSMGQGQPQHF. DNA of the CDR3: TGTGCCAGCAGTTGGTCCATGGGACAGGGGCAGCCCCAGCATTTT.

The chain has TRBV9 and TRBJ1-6, with D perhaps TRBD1 (5 bases). V shed 4 bases and J shed 9 bases, with 11 bases lying between them. The CDR3 contains 13 residues. Germline loops: CDR1 SGDLS, CDR2 YYNGEE. The CDR3 region is CASSPGGVSPLHF. The CDR3 DNA reads TGTGCCAGCAGCCCCGGGGGAGTTTCACCCCTCCACTTT. Combining the CDR3 with reference TRBV9 and TRBJ1-6 gives the whole variable domain DSGVTQTPKHLITATGQRVTLRCSPRSGDLSVYWYQQSLDQGLQFLIQYYNGEERAKGNILERFSAQQFPDLHSELNLSSLELGDSALYFCASSPGGVSPLHFGNGTRLTVT.

The CDR3 here is CASSLSGSSPIYF. CDR3 DNA sequence: TGCGCCAGCAGCTTGTCTGGGAGCTCCCCCATATATTTT. This chain uses TRBV5-1 with TRBJ1-3; D remains unclear. CDR1 and CDR2 (germline): SGHRS, YFSETQ. V shed 1 base and J shed 11 bases, with 13 bases lying between them. This CDR3 has 13 amino acids.

About this clone itself: The sample holds other DNA sequences that translate to the same CDR3. This chain joins TRBV19 and TRBJ2-3, with 7 nucleotides matching TRBD2. V gave up 8 bases and J gave up 0 bases; unmatched junction bases: 2. Per the germline V gene, CDR1 is LNHDA and CDR2 is SQIVND (reference sequence). This CDR3 is built from 13 residues. The CDR3 bases are TGTGCCAGTCGACTAGCAAGCACAGATACGCAGTATTTT. Translating gives CASRLASTDTQYF. The full variable domain, rest sourced from reference TRBV19 and TRBJ2-3, is DGGITQSPKYLFRKEGQNVTLSCEQNLNHDAMYWYRQDPGQGLRLIYYSQIVNDFQKGDIAEGYSVSREKKESFPLTVTSAQKNPTAFYLCASRLASTDTQYFGPGTRLTVL.

The chain uses TRBV7-2 and TRBJ2-7; D uncertain. Trimming took off 5 bases at V and 6 bases at J, with 14 bases between the two ends. Germline V gene data show CDR1 as SGHTA and CDR2 as FQGNSA. This CDR3 has 13 amino acids. This chain's CDR3 is CASSRLLNGEQYF. The CDR3 DNA sequence: TGTGCCAGCAGCAGACTCCTTAACGGCGAGCAGTACTTC. The entire variable domain, with the rest obtained from reference TRBV7-2 and TRBJ2-7, is as follows: GAGVSQSPSNKVTEKGKDVELRCDPISGHTALYWYRQSLGQGLEFLIYFQGNSAPDKSGLPSDRFSAERTGGSVSTLTIQRTQQEDSAVYLCASSRLLNGEQYFGPGTRLTVT.

V and J are TRBV28 and TRBJ2-3, with D possibly matching TRBD1 (5 bases). The length of the CDR3 is 15 residues. Deletions cut 6 bases from V and 0 bases from J, with 13 bases between. Germline V gene data show CDR1 as MDHEN and CDR2 as SYDVKM. The CDR3 DNA reads TGTGCCAGCAGGGGGCTAGAGCGCAGCACAGATACGCAGTATTTT. Its translation is CASRGLERSTDTQYF.

The chain combines TRBV10-2 with TRBJ2-7; the D is unclear. CDR1 is WSHSY and CDR2 is SAAADI in the germline V gene. Trimming stripped 3 bases from V and 3 bases from J, with 9 bases between. The CDR3 totals 13 residues. The CDR3 reads CASSDKILYEQYF. CDR3 nucleotides: TGCGCCAGCAGTGACAAAATACTCTACGAGCAGTACTTC.

The J gene is TRBJ1-1, the V gene TRBV7-6; D gene uncertain. The germline V gene encodes CDR1 SGHVS and CDR2 FNYEAQ. The V end was cut by 1 base, the J end by 1 base, with 4 bases between. The CDR3 is made up of 13 amino acids. As DNA, the CDR3 is TGTGCCAGCAGCTTAGACACGAACACTGAAGCTTTCTTT. The encoded protein is CASSLDTNTEAFF.

This chain uses TRBV18 with TRBJ1-6, with 11 bases identical to TRBD1. Germline CDR1 is KGHSH and CDR2 is LQKENI. The J segment lost 9 bases and the V segment lost 1 base, leaving 2 bases of the junction unmatched. There are 15 residues in the CDR3. CDR3 coding DNA: TGTGCCAGCTCACCACTGGGGACAGGGGGTTCACCCCTCCACTTT. It encodes CASSPLGTGGSPLHF.

The chain joins TRBV27 to TRBJ2-3, with a possible D match to TRBD1 (6 bases). The V gene lost 5 bases and the J gene lost 0 bases, with 15 bases spanning the gap. Germline CDR1 reads MNHEY; CDR2 reads SMNVEV (reference sequence). The CDR3 loop spans 16 amino acids. CDR3: CASSLLRGGSTDTQYF. The CDR3 nucleotides are TGTGCCAGCAGTCTTCTCAGGGGTGGGAGCACAGATACGCAGTATTTT.

This clone was found a few times. The CDR3 is CASSEGRVNSPLHF. CDR3 DNA: TGTGCCAGCAGTGAAGGACGGGTAAATTCACCCCTCCACTTT. The chain is built from TRBV6-1 and TRBJ1-6; D remains unclear. The germline V and J ends were trimmed by 1 base and 7 bases, with 8 bases remaining between them. The CDR3 runs to 14 residues. The V gene's germline CDR1 is MNHNS and CDR2 SASEGT.

The chain has TRBV7-9 and TRBJ2-5; D may be TRBD1 (6 bases). Germline CDR1 SEHNR, CDR2 FQNEAQ (reference sequence). The V gene lost 4 bases and the J gene lost 3 bases, with 12 bases spanning the gap. The CDR3 is made up of 14 amino acids. The CDR3 protein is CASSSLTGKETQYF. CDR3 DNA: TGTGCCAGCAGCTCGCTGACAGGAAAAGAGACCCAGTACTTC.

The V gene is TRBV1, the J gene TRBJ2-7; the table's D call, TRBD1, was not checked against the DNA. TRBV1 is annotated as a pseudogene. CDR3 length: 13 residues. The CDR3 region has the DNA TGCACCAGCAGCCAAGCAAATGTCTACGAGCAGTACTTC. Translating it yields CTSSQANVYEQYF.

The rearrangement links TRBV4-1 to TRBJ2-5; the match to TRBD2 covers 12 bases. The CDR3 consists of 16 residues. Germline V gene sequence: CDR1 MGHRA, CDR2 YSYEKL. Losses at the gene ends were 2 bases for V and 5 bases for J; bases not matched to a gene: 6. CDR3 region: CASSQLAGGPDETQYF. CDR3 DNA: TGCGCCAGCAGCCAACTAGCGGGGGGGCCTGATGAGACCCAGTACTTC.

The chain has TRBV10-3 and TRBJ2-7; D is ambiguous. The CDR3 is made up of 12 amino acids. The V end lost 6 bases, the J end lost 7 bases, and 13 bases lay between the germline ends. The germline V gene encodes CDR1 ENHRY and CDR2 SYGVKD. CDR3 region: CAIRPSAREQYF. CDR3 DNA: TGTGCCATCAGACCCTCCGCGCGGGAGCAGTACTTC.

The gene calls are TRBV2 and TRBJ2-1; 11 bases map to TRBD2. V gave up 9 bases and J gave up 4 bases; unmatched junction bases: 11. Germline CDR1 reads SNHLY; CDR2 reads FYNNEI. This CDR3 region has 16 residues. CDR3 residues: CARGSGLAGSYNEQFF. CDR3 nucleotide sequence: TGTGCCAGAGGCTCCGGACTAGCGGGTTCATACAATGAGCAGTTCTTC.

V is TRBV11-3 and J is TRBJ2-2, with a weak D call TRBD1 (5 bases). The CDR3 extends over 13 amino acids. The V gene's germline CDR1 is SGHNT and CDR2 YENEEA. The ends were cut back, 5 bases at V and 7 bases at J, with 11 bases in the middle. CDR3 sequence: CASSPGFIGELFF. Here the CDR3 DNA reads TGTGCCAGCAGCCCAGGGTTCATCGGGGAGCTGTTTTTT.

The chain joins TRBV28 to TRBJ1-4; 7 bases fit TRBD1. Germline values: CDR1 MDHEN, CDR2 SYDVKM. With 3 bases clipped from V and 7 bases from J, the junction kept 8 bases outside the gene matches. This CDR3 has 15 amino acids. CDR3: CASSLSGGRAEKLFF. CDR3 sequence (DNA): TGTGCCAGCAGTTTGTCAGGGGGTCGGGCTGAAAAACTGTTTTTT.

The gene calls are TRBV5-6 and TRBJ2-7, with 12 positions matching TRBD2. The CDR3 has 13 residues. The V and J ends lost 4 bases and 6 bases, in that order; junction bases with no gene match: 2. Germline CDR1 SGHDT, CDR2 YYEEEE. The CDR3 bases are TGTGCCAGCAGCCTGGGACTAGCGGGCGAGCAGTACTTC. It encodes CASSLGLAGEQYF.

This clone was counted between two and nine times. The chain is built from TRBV28 and TRBJ1-2, with D possibly matching TRBD1 (6 bases). The V gene's germline CDR1 is MDHEN and CDR2 SYDVKM. CDR3 length equals 16 residues. Between the trimmed V and J ends, which lost 6 bases and 2 bases, there was a span of 19 bases. The CDR3 DNA follows: TGTGCCAGCAGGAGCGATCTGGCCAGGGGCAACTATGGCTACACCTTC. It yields the protein CASRSDLARGNYGYTF.

This chain uses TRBV7-2 with TRBJ1-5; 7 bases match TRBD1. The CDR3 is made up of 14 amino acids. J was trimmed by 9 bases and V by 4 bases; bases with no gene match: 9. CDR1 and CDR2 from the germline V gene are SGHTA and FQGNSA. This CDR3 reads CASSSRQGSPPQHF. The CDR3, as DNA: TGTGCCAGCAGCTCAAGACAGGGCTCTCCGCCCCAGCATTTT.

The chain uses TRBV28 and TRBJ1-1; 8 nucleotides agree with TRBD1. The germline CDR1 and CDR2 sequences are MDHEN and SYDVKM. The CDR3 sequence is 13 residues long. The trim removed 3 bases at V and 7 bases at J, leaving 4 bases unmatched. The CDR3 DNA reads TGTGCCAGCAGTTTGACAGGGGCGGATGAAGCTTTCTTT. Its protein product is CASSLTGADEAFF.

This chain joins TRBV28 and TRBJ2-5; possibly TRBD1 for D (5 bases). Germline V gives CDR1 MDHEN, CDR2 SYDVKM. CDR3 length: 15 amino acids. Trimming removed 2 bases from V and 5 bases from J, with 15 bases in between. The CDR3 DNA reads TGTGCCAGCAGTTTAAGTAGGGGTATCTGGGAGACCCAGTACTTC. It specifies CASSLSRGIWETQYF. Full variable domain (remainder filled in from reference TRBV28 and TRBJ2-5): DVKVTQSSRYLVKRTGEKVFLECVQDMDHENMFWYRQDPGLGLRLIYFSYDVKMKEKGDIPEGYSVSREKKERFSLILESASTNQTSMYLCASSLSRGIWETQYFGPGTRLLVL.

This rearrangement joins TRBV9 to TRBJ2-2; maybe TRBD2 (5 bases). The germline V gene has CDR1 SGDLS and CDR2 YYNGEE. V was shortened by 0 bases and J by 6 bases, with 15 bases between the two germline ends. CDR3 length equals 16 residues. The CDR3 DNA sequence: TGTGCCAGCAGCGTAGGAGGTGCGGGTTCGGCCGGGGAGCTGTTTTTT. Protein sequence: CASSVGGAGSAGELFF.

The gene calls are TRBV6-6 and TRBJ2-2; D not resolved. With 3 bases removed from V and 4 bases from J, the gap between germline ends came to 6 bases. The CDR3 loop spans 13 amino acids. From germline, CDR1 is MNHNY and CDR2 SVGAGI (reference sequence). Here the CDR3 DNA reads TGTGCCAGCAGTTATCTAGGCACCGGGGAGCTGTTTTTT. Its protein product is CASSYLGTGELFF.

This clone has a single count. The CDR3 DNA follows: TGTGCCAGCAGAACCGAAGCGGGAAACCAAGAGACCCAGTACTTC. Protein sequence: CASRTEAGNQETQYF. V gene TRBV27 combines with J gene TRBJ2-5; 7 bases fit TRBD2. After removal of 6 bases from V and 0 bases from J, the junction contained 7 bases not matched to a gene. The CDR3 length is 15 residues. Germline lookup yields CDR1 MNHEY and CDR2 SMNVEV (reference sequence).

This chain joins TRBV27 and TRBJ2-7; a possible D gene is TRBD2 (6 bases). Germline V gene data show CDR1 as MNHEY and CDR2 as SMNVEV (reference sequence). The CDR3 has 14 amino acids. Trimming cost V 4 bases and J 4 bases, with 14 bases left between them. Here the CDR3 reads CASSSGSARYEQYF. CDR3 nucleotides: TGTGCCAGCAGTTCCGGGAGTGCCCGATACGAGCAGTACTTC.

The chain's CDR3 is CASSQGINSLDNTIYF. The DNA for the CDR3 is TGCGCCAGCAGCCAAGGAATAAATAGCCTCGATAACACCATATATTTT. This chain links TRBV4-3 with TRBJ1-3; D not resolved. The CDR3 length is 16 residues. The ends were cut back, 1 base at V and 7 bases at J, with 17 bases in the middle. CDR1 LGHNA and CDR2 YSLEER come from the germline V gene.